A selection of T cell receptor beta chains follows, all from one sample in a study of T-cell reconstitution after alpha-beta-depleted transplantation in children. TCRdb recomputed calls from the PCR reads with MiXCR, one row per CDR3 protein. The table records about 1,000,000 distinct CDR3 sequences, around 30% of them present only once. Source: PBMCs, mostly from graft donor cells, taken 360 days after TCRalphabeta/CD19-depleted stem cell transplant. These receptors all stem from a boy younger than two who had a stem cell transplant for SCID, so the T cells may come from the graft donor. Each CDR3 is given with its conserved first and last residue. Each record gives: D gene, V gene, clone size, J gene, CDR3 protein, CDR3 DNA. D genes are given only for firm matches. Only some rows state a clone size, as once, few, many or a class for expanded clones.

d_call: NA; v_call: TRBV12-3/TRBV12-4; clone_size: once; j_call: TRBJ1-1; cdr3_aa: CASSLHREAFF; cdr3_nt: TGTGCCAGCAGTTTACATAGGGAGGCTTTCTTT
d_call: NA; v_call: TRBV7-9; clone_size: few; j_call: TRBJ2-7; cdr3_aa: CASSLASIGYEQYF; cdr3_nt: TGTGCCAGCAGCTTAGCTTCGATTGGCTACGAGCAGTACTTC
d_call: TRBD2; v_call: TRBV4-3; clone_size: NA; j_call: TRBJ2-3; cdr3_aa: CASSQDRRRGVTDTQYF; cdr3_nt: TGCGCCAGCAGCCAAGATCGGCGGCGGGGGGTCACAGATACGCAGTATTTT
d_call: NA; v_call: TRBV20-1; clone_size: few; j_call: TRBJ2-2; cdr3_aa: CSASFVRGQGELFF; cdr3_nt: TGCAGTGCCTCCTTCGTCCGGGGGCAAGGGGAGCTGTTTTTT
d_call: NA; v_call: TRBV3-1; clone_size: once; j_call: TRBJ2-7; cdr3_aa: CASSQASAGSYEQYF; cdr3_nt: TGTGCCAGCAGCCAAGCCTCGGCAGGGAGCTACGAGCAGTACTTC
d_call: NA; v_call: TRBV20-1; clone_size: few; j_call: TRBJ2-7; cdr3_aa: CSAKDVRGRSYEQYF; cdr3_nt: TGCAGTGCTAAGGATGTCAGGGGACGCTCCTACGAGCAGTACTTC
d_call: NA; v_call: TRBV18; clone_size: few; j_call: TRBJ1-5; cdr3_aa: CASSPSLGNNQPQHF; cdr3_nt: TGTGCCAGCTCACCGAGTTTAGGGAACAATCAGCCCCAGCATTTT
d_call: NA; v_call: TRBV20-1; clone_size: NA; j_call: TRBJ1-5; cdr3_aa: CSALYSNQPQHF; cdr3_nt: TGCAGTGCCCTTTATAGCAATCAGCCCCAGCATTTT
d_call: TRBD2; v_call: TRBV9; clone_size: many; j_call: TRBJ2-2; cdr3_aa: CASRVAGNTGELFF; cdr3_nt: TGTGCCAGCAGGGTAGCGGGGAACACCGGGGAGCTGTTTTTT
d_call: TRBD1; v_call: TRBV10-3; clone_size: few; j_call: TRBJ2-3; cdr3_aa: CAIRPGQRTDTQYF; cdr3_nt: TGTGCCATCAGGCCGGGACAGAGAACAGATACGCAGTATTTT
d_call: NA; v_call: TRBV10-3; clone_size: few; j_call: TRBJ2-5; cdr3_aa: CAISESWTIRETQYF; cdr3_nt: TGTGCCATCAGTGAGTCCTGGACTATACGAGAGACCCAGTACTTC
d_call: TRBD1; v_call: TRBV30; clone_size: NA; j_call: TRBJ2-1; cdr3_aa: CAWGRQGTLYNEQFF; cdr3_nt: TGTGCCTGGGGTCGACAGGGAACCCTCTACAATGAGCAGTTCTTC
d_call: TRBD1; v_call: TRBV5-1; clone_size: NA; j_call: TRBJ2-7; cdr3_aa: CASSPGQGRNEQYF; cdr3_nt: TGCGCCAGCAGCCCGGGACAGGGGAGGAACGAGCAGTACTTC
d_call: TRBD1; v_call: TRBV10-3; clone_size: few; j_call: TRBJ2-2; cdr3_aa: CAISESATGGDTGELFF; cdr3_nt: TGTGCCATCAGTGAGTCGGCGACAGGGGGGGACACCGGGGAGCTGTTTTTT
d_call: TRBD2; v_call: TRBV7-3; clone_size: few; j_call: TRBJ2-1; cdr3_aa: CASSLLAGAFYEEQFF; cdr3_nt: TGTGCCAGCAGCCTACTAGCGGGAGCCTTCTATGAAGAGCAGTTCTTC
d_call: NA; v_call: TRBV5-1; clone_size: NA; j_call: TRBJ2-7; cdr3_aa: CASSFNQGSYEQYF; cdr3_nt: TGCGCCAGCAGCTTCAACCAGGGCTCCTACGAGCAGTACTTC
d_call: TRBD1; v_call: TRBV20-1; clone_size: NA; j_call: TRBJ2-1; cdr3_aa: CCARGGTGPTISYNEQFF; cdr3_nt: TGCTGTGCTAGAGGGGGGACAGGGCCAACTATCTCCTACAATGAGCAGTTCTTC
d_call: NA; v_call: TRBV11-2; clone_size: few; j_call: TRBJ1-5; cdr3_aa: CASSWAGRGQPQHF; cdr3_nt: TGTGCCAGCAGCTGGGCGGGCCGGGGACAGCCCCAGCATTTT
d_call: NA; v_call: TRBV6-5; clone_size: few; j_call: TRBJ2-2; cdr3_aa: CASSYSNGWGLFF; cdr3_nt: TGTGCCAGCAGTTACTCGAACGGGTGGGGGCTGTTTTTT
d_call: NA; v_call: TRBV12-3/TRBV12-4; clone_size: NA; j_call: TRBJ1-4; cdr3_aa: CASSFKYRRGDEKLFF; cdr3_nt: TGTGCCAGCAGTTTTAAATACAGGCGCGGGGATGAAAAACTGTTTTTT
d_call: TRBD1; v_call: TRBV6-1; clone_size: NA; j_call: TRBJ1-5; cdr3_aa: CASRSDRVVGQPQHF; cdr3_nt: TGTGCCAGCAGGTCCGACAGGGTGGTGGGGCAGCCCCAGCATTTT
d_call: TRBD1; v_call: TRBV6-1; clone_size: NA; j_call: TRBJ2-7; cdr3_aa: CASSRTGKQRIAYEQYF; cdr3_nt: TGTGCCAGCAGTCGGACAGGGAAACAGAGGATCGCCTACGAGCAGTACTTC